This TCR beta chain originates from a study of OX40 agonist ivuxolimab in advanced cancers. Regarding the research as a whole: The costimulatory receptor OX40 (CD134) was targeted by ivuxolimab, a fully human IgG2 agonistic monoclonal antibody. Patients were allowed to have had prior anti-PD-1, anti-PD-L1 or anti-CTLA-4 therapy, and approximately 43% of the dose-escalation patients had previously received checkpoint inhibitors. The dose-escalation cohort was around 84% male with a mean age of approximately 60 years, ranging from 23 to 79. The paper describes the monotherapy dose-escalation part (N ≈ 52 patients) of the phase I trial of ivuxolimab. Intravenous ivuxolimab was administered to patients every 2 weeks at six dose levels: 0.01, 0.1, 0.3, 1.5, 3 and 10 mg/kg. Among the roughly 54 dose-escalation patients, some 20 had hepatocellular carcinoma, about 15 melanoma, 9 renal cell carcinoma and 9 head and neck cancer. Peripheral TCRbeta sequencing aimed to test whether ivuxolimab altered TCR sequence diversity and caused clonal T-cell expansion. Partial responses were achieved by three dose-escalation patients, of whom one had hepatocellular carcinoma and two had cutaneous melanoma. General findings and caveats noted by the study authors: In the 0.1-3.0 mg/kg groups, partial responders were among the patients with the lowest normalized peripheral clonal expansion, particularly in CD8+ T cells. At doses from 0.1 to 3.0 mg/kg, clonal expansion was seen in both CD4+ and CD8+ blood T cells between baseline and week 6. The antigen specificity of the peripheral T cells that underwent clonal expansion was not determined. Low levels of normalized T-cell clonal expansion were also seen in some nonresponding patients. After ivuxolimab, more expanded clones were found on average in CD8+ T cells than in CD4+ T cells.

Worth noting for this clone: It has no known antigen specificity. The record has no base qualities; no much larger clone is one base away.

Patients with autoimmune disease history or receiving systemic immunosuppression were excluded from the trial. Peripheral blood for TCR sequencing was drawn from every dose cohort at baseline, at cycle 4 day 1 and at cycle 7 day 1. The samples were drawn from a first-in-human, open-label, multicenter phase I dose-escalation trial of ivuxolimab. The trial enrolled adults with locally advanced or metastatic head and neck squamous cell, hepatocellular, melanoma or renal cell carcinoma. Before TCR sequencing, CD4+ and CD8+ T cells were separately sorted from peripheral blood. The CDR3 runs 16 residues from the cysteine to the phenylalanine. Only the CDR3 portion is preserved as DNA: 48 bases, with reading frame beginning at the first base. CDR1 and CDR2 are drawn from the germline V gene: SGHVS, FQNEAQ. Trimming removed 2 bases from V and 2 bases from J, leaving 14 bases between the germline ends. For sequencing of the TCRbeta CDR3 region, genomic DNA was extracted from the sorted cells. TCRbeta CDR3 regions were sequenced using the immunoSEQ Assay. Held by TCRdb, this immuneACCESS table contains in-frame sequences only and omits some clones. Under half of the omission traces to an unresolved V gene where checked; the cause of the rest is unknown. For this sample there are more than 50,000 clones; around four fifths appear just once. Together, the top ten hold about 3.7% of the sample.

This TCR derives from an adult with an advanced solid tumor such as melanoma, head and neck, liver or kidney cancer. The rearrangement combines TRBV7-8 with TRBJ2-3, and TRBD2 may be the D gene, going by 6 matching bases. The material sequenced was CD4+ or CD8+ T cells sorted from blood, taken in a trial of the OX40 agonist ivuxolimab. The nucleotides read TGTGCCAGCAGCTTATATAGGCTAGCGAACACAGATACGCAGTATTTT. Its coded protein is CASSLYRLANTDTQYF.